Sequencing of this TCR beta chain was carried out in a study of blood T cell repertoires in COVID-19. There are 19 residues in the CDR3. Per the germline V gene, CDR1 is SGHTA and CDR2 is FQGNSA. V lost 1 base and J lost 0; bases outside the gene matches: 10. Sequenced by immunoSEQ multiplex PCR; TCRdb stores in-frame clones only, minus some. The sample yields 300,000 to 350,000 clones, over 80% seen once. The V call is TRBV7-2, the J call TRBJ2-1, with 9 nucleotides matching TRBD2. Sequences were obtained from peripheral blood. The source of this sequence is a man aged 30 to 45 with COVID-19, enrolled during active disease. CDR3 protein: CASSLVGSGRVSSYNEQFF. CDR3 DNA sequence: TGTGCCAGCAGCTTAGTGGGTAGCGGGAGAGTTAGCTCCTACAATGAGCAGTTCTTC.